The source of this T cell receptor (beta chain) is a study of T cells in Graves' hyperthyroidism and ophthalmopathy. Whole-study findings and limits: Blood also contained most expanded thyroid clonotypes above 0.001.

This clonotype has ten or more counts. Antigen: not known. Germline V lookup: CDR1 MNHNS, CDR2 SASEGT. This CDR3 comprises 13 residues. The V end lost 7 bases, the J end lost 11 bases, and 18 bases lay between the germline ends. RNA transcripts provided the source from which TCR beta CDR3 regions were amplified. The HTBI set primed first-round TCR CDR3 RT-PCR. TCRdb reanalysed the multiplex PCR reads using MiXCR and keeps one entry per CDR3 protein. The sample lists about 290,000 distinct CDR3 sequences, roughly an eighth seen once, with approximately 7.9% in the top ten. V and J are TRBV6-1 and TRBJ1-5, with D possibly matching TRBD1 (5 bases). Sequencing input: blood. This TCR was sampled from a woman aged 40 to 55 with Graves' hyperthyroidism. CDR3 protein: CASNGLSGGAQHF. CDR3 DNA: TGTGCCAGCAACGGACTTTCCGGGGGGGCCCAGCATTTT.